Listed below are T cell receptor beta chains from one sample, sequenced in a study of cytomegalovirus exposure and HLA in healthy donors. The data were produced by immunoSEQ multiplex PCR, yet TCRdb's version contains in-frame clones alone and is incomplete. The sample lists under 200,000 clones, roughly 79% occurring once. The sample comprised PBMCs. The receptor set was obtained from a man in his thirties or forties in good health and CMV-seronegative. Both conserved end residues are part of each CDR3. A D gene is named only where the DNA matches it firmly. Part of the rows lack a size; the others show once, few, many or a class for expanded clones.

j_call: TRBJ1-3; clone_size: few; d_call: TRBD1; v_call: TRBV15; cdr3_nt: TGTGCCACCAGCGGGACAGGGTCCGAAAACACCATATATTTT; cdr3_aa: CATSGTGSENTIYF
j_call: TRBJ2-7; clone_size: NA; d_call: TRBD2; v_call: TRBV4-2; cdr3_nt: TGTGCCAGCAGCCAAGATCGGACTAGCGCCGAGCAGTACTTC; cdr3_aa: CASSQDRTSAEQYF
j_call: TRBJ2-7; clone_size: NA; d_call: TRBD1; v_call: TRBV5-1; cdr3_nt: TGCGCCAGCAGCGACCTCTTCGGACAGGGGACCTACGAGCAGTACTTC; cdr3_aa: CASSDLFGQGTYEQYF
j_call: TRBJ2-2; clone_size: NA; d_call: NA; v_call: TRBV5-1; cdr3_nt: TGCGCCAGCAGCTTCGCCCCCTTATTGCAGGGTGAGACCGGGGAGCTGTTTTTT; cdr3_aa: CASSFAPLLQGETGELFF
j_call: TRBJ2-7; clone_size: NA; d_call: TRBD1; v_call: TRBV13; cdr3_nt: TGTGCCAGCAGCTCCGCCACAGGGGGTCACGAGCAGTACTTC; cdr3_aa: CASSSATGGHEQYF
j_call: TRBJ2-5; clone_size: NA; d_call: TRBD2; v_call: TRBV6-1; cdr3_nt: TGTGCCAGCAGTCGACTAGCGGGAGAGGGGACCCAGTACTTC; cdr3_aa: CASSRLAGEGTQYF
j_call: TRBJ2-1; clone_size: once; d_call: NA; v_call: TRBV27; cdr3_nt: TGTGCCAGCAGTGAATCGGGTGAGCAGTTCTTC; cdr3_aa: CASSESGEQFF
j_call: TRBJ1-3; clone_size: NA; d_call: TRBD1; v_call: TRBV6-1; cdr3_nt: TGTGCCAGCAGTGAATACAGGGGTGAAAACACCATATATTTT; cdr3_aa: CASSEYRGENTIYF
j_call: TRBJ2-7; clone_size: NA; d_call: TRBD2; v_call: TRBV4-1; cdr3_nt: TGCGCCAGCAGCCCCATGCTGCGGGGGGCGGACGAGCAGTACTTC; cdr3_aa: CASSPMLRGADEQYF
j_call: TRBJ1-6; clone_size: NA; d_call: TRBD1; v_call: TRBV27; cdr3_nt: TGTGCCAGCAGTTTATTTGGGACAGGGGGCTGGGATTCACCCCTCCACTTT; cdr3_aa: CASSLFGTGGWDSPLHF
j_call: TRBJ1-5; clone_size: once; d_call: NA; v_call: TRBV4-1; cdr3_nt: TGCGCCAGCAGCCAAGGCCCCAACAGGAATAGCAATCAGCCCCAGCATTTT; cdr3_aa: CASSQGPNRNSNQPQHF
j_call: TRBJ1-5; clone_size: NA; d_call: NA; v_call: TRBV27; cdr3_nt: TGTGCCAGCAGTACTCGTGCCTTTAGCAATCAGCCCCAGCATTTT; cdr3_aa: CASSTRAFSNQPQHF
j_call: TRBJ2-3; clone_size: NA; d_call: TRBD2; v_call: TRBV14; cdr3_nt: TGTGCCAGCAGCCACTACCCCCGGACTAGCGCCGAATCGGGCACAGATACGCAGTATTTT; cdr3_aa: CASSHYPRTSAESGTDTQYF
j_call: TRBJ1-1; clone_size: few; d_call: NA; v_call: TRBV10-1; cdr3_nt: TGCGCCAGCAGTGAGCCCGGCACTGAAGCTTTCTTT; cdr3_aa: CASSEPGTEAFF
j_call: TRBJ1-5; clone_size: NA; d_call: TRBD1; v_call: TRBV28; cdr3_nt: TGTGCCAGCAGGGAAGACAGGGCTCAGCCCCAGCATTTT; cdr3_aa: CASREDRAQPQHF
j_call: TRBJ2-3; clone_size: once; d_call: TRBD1; v_call: TRBV5-6; cdr3_nt: TGTGCCAGCAGCGGGCGGACAGGGCTGACATCCACAGATACGCAGTATTTT; cdr3_aa: CASSGRTGLTSTDTQYF
j_call: TRBJ2-7; clone_size: NA; d_call: TRBD2; v_call: TRBV10-3; cdr3_nt: TGTGCCGTTGGTTCCACTAGCGGGGAGCCCTACGAGCAGTACTTC; cdr3_aa: CAVGSTSGEPYEQYF
j_call: TRBJ2-3; clone_size: once; d_call: TRBD1; v_call: TRBV6-6; cdr3_nt: TGTGCCAGCAGTTCCTCCGGGACAGCTAGCACAGATACGCAGTATTTT; cdr3_aa: CASSSSGTASTDTQYF
j_call: TRBJ2-2; clone_size: NA; d_call: NA; v_call: TRBV5-1; cdr3_nt: TGCGCCAGCAGCTTGGCACAGGGTAACACCGGGGAGCTGTTTTTT; cdr3_aa: CASSLAQGNTGELFF
j_call: TRBJ1-2; clone_size: NA; d_call: NA; v_call: TRBV19; cdr3_nt: TGTGCCAGTAGTCTCCTCGCGGGTAACTATGGCTACACCTTC; cdr3_aa: CASSLLAGNYGYTF
j_call: TRBJ1-4; clone_size: few; d_call: NA; v_call: TRBV7-9; cdr3_nt: TGTGCCAGCAGCTTAGCGACGGCAGGGCGCCTCGTAATGGAAAAACTGTTTTTT; cdr3_aa: CASSLATAGRLVMEKLFF
j_call: TRBJ2-7; clone_size: NA; d_call: NA; v_call: TRBV28; cdr3_nt: TGTGCCAGCAGTTTAAGTCGAGCTAGCGAGCAGTACTTC; cdr3_aa: CASSLSRASEQYF
j_call: TRBJ1-1; clone_size: NA; d_call: NA; v_call: TRBV9; cdr3_nt: TGTGCCAGCAGCGTAGGAGGAGGGACGTGGACTGAAGCTTTCTTT; cdr3_aa: CASSVGGGTWTEAFF
j_call: TRBJ1-2; clone_size: NA; d_call: NA; v_call: TRBV27; cdr3_nt: TGTGCCAGCAGTTATCAGGGTTCTGGCTACACCTTC; cdr3_aa: CASSYQGSGYTF
j_call: TRBJ1-3; clone_size: few; d_call: NA; v_call: TRBV19; cdr3_nt: TGTGCCAGTAGTATGGGGCAACCACCAAACACCATATATTTT; cdr3_aa: CASSMGQPPNTIYF
j_call: TRBJ2-7; clone_size: NA; d_call: NA; v_call: TRBV9; cdr3_nt: TGTGCCAGCAGCGTAGCAGGGGCCCACGAGCAGTACTTC; cdr3_aa: CASSVAGAHEQYF
j_call: TRBJ1-1; clone_size: NA; d_call: NA; v_call: TRBV2; cdr3_nt: TGTGCCAGCACCGCTCAGGGTTTTAACACTGAAGCTTTCTTT; cdr3_aa: CASTAQGFNTEAFF
j_call: TRBJ2-3; clone_size: NA; d_call: TRBD2; v_call: TRBV2; cdr3_nt: TGTGCCAGCAGTCCAAACCTCCCCCGGACTAGCGGCACAGATACGCAGTATTTT; cdr3_aa: CASSPNLPRTSGTDTQYF
j_call: TRBJ2-3; clone_size: once; d_call: NA; v_call: TRBV7-9; cdr3_nt: TGTGCCAGCAGCTCAACCGGGACTAGCACAGATACGCAGTATTTT; cdr3_aa: CASSSTGTSTDTQYF
j_call: TRBJ2-6; clone_size: NA; d_call: TRBD1; v_call: TRBV7-6; cdr3_nt: TGTGCCAGCAGCTTAGGACAGGGGGGAACTGGGGCCAACGTCCTGACTTTC; cdr3_aa: CASSLGQGGTGANVLTF
j_call: TRBJ2-7; clone_size: NA; d_call: NA; v_call: TRBV28; cdr3_nt: TGTGCCAGCAGTTTACAGGGGAGCTCCTACGAGCAGTACTTC; cdr3_aa: CASSLQGSSYEQYF
j_call: TRBJ2-7; clone_size: NA; d_call: TRBD2; v_call: TRBV9; cdr3_nt: TGTGCCAGCAGCGTAGAAGGCGGGAGGGCCGACGAGCAGTACTTC; cdr3_aa: CASSVEGGRADEQYF
j_call: TRBJ2-6; clone_size: NA; d_call: NA; v_call: TRBV29-1; cdr3_nt: TGCAGCGTGGCCTCCCCGGGGAAACTAACGGGGGCCAACGTCCTGACTTTC; cdr3_aa: CSVASPGKLTGANVLTF
j_call: TRBJ2-5; clone_size: NA; d_call: NA; v_call: TRBV5-1; cdr3_nt: TGCGCCAGCAGCTTGGGGACAGTGCAAGAGACCCAGTACTTC; cdr3_aa: CASSLGTVQETQYF
j_call: TRBJ2-7; clone_size: NA; d_call: TRBD1; v_call: TRBV28; cdr3_nt: TGTGCCAGCAGTGCCCCGGGACAGTTCTACGAGCAGTACTTC; cdr3_aa: CASSAPGQFYEQYF
j_call: TRBJ2-5; clone_size: few; d_call: NA; v_call: TRBV28; cdr3_nt: TGTGCCAGCAGTTTAACTAGCCCAGAGACCCAGTACTTC; cdr3_aa: CASSLTSPETQYF
j_call: TRBJ2-1; clone_size: NA; d_call: TRBD1; v_call: TRBV27; cdr3_nt: TGTGCCAGCACAGACAGGGTACTTACGGGTGAGCAGTTCTTC; cdr3_aa: CASTDRVLTGEQFF
j_call: TRBJ2-3; clone_size: NA; d_call: NA; v_call: TRBV7-2; cdr3_nt: TGTGCCAGCAGCCCCCTGGGAGGAAACACAGATACGCAGTATTTT; cdr3_aa: CASSPLGGNTDTQYF
j_call: TRBJ1-5; clone_size: NA; d_call: NA; v_call: TRBV20-1; cdr3_nt: TGCAGTGCTAGCCCTGATCAGCCCCAGCATTTT; cdr3_aa: CSASPDQPQHF
j_call: TRBJ1-1; clone_size: NA; d_call: TRBD1; v_call: TRBV5-1; cdr3_nt: TGCGCCAGCAGCCCGGGACAGGGCACTGAAGCTTTCTTT; cdr3_aa: CASSPGQGTEAFF
j_call: TRBJ1-2; clone_size: NA; d_call: TRBD1; v_call: TRBV28; cdr3_nt: TGTGCCAGCAGTCCCGAGGACAGGGACGGCTACACCTTC; cdr3_aa: CASSPEDRDGYTF
j_call: TRBJ2-7; clone_size: NA; d_call: TRBD1; v_call: TRBV27; cdr3_nt: TGTGCCAGCAGTAAAGTTACGGGACAGGGACCCTACGAGCAGTACTTC; cdr3_aa: CASSKVTGQGPYEQYF
j_call: TRBJ1-5; clone_size: NA; d_call: NA; v_call: TRBV28; cdr3_nt: TGTGCCAGCAGTACAAATAGCAATCAGCCCCAGCATTTT; cdr3_aa: CASSTNSNQPQHF
j_call: TRBJ1-1; clone_size: NA; d_call: NA; v_call: TRBV6-1; cdr3_nt: TGTGCCAGCAGTGACCAACGGGGTGTCACTGAAGCTTTCTTT; cdr3_aa: CASSDQRGVTEAFF
j_call: TRBJ2-1; clone_size: NA; d_call: NA; v_call: TRBV5-4; cdr3_nt: TGTGCCAGCAGCTTGCGCGGGATGGGGGATGAGCAGTTCTTC; cdr3_aa: CASSLRGMGDEQFF
j_call: TRBJ2-3; clone_size: NA; d_call: NA; v_call: TRBV30; cdr3_nt: TGTGCCTGCTATTACCGGGGAGATACGCAGTATTTT; cdr3_aa: CACYYRGDTQYF
j_call: TRBJ2-7; clone_size: NA; d_call: NA; v_call: TRBV6-1; cdr3_nt: TGTGCCAGCAGTAGGACAGTAACCTACGAGCAGTACTTC; cdr3_aa: CASSRTVTYEQYF
j_call: TRBJ1-2; clone_size: NA; d_call: NA; v_call: TRBV6-5; cdr3_nt: TGTGCCAGCAGTTCTCCCCGTCCAACTCACTATGGCTACACCTTC; cdr3_aa: CASSSPRPTHYGYTF
j_call: TRBJ2-7; clone_size: NA; d_call: TRBD2; v_call: TRBV11-1; cdr3_nt: TGTGCCAGCGGGCCCCCGAGCGGGAGTTACTACGAGCAGTACTTC; cdr3_aa: CASGPPSGSYYEQYF
j_call: TRBJ2-5; clone_size: NA; d_call: NA; v_call: TRBV7-9; cdr3_nt: TGTGCCAGCAGCATTTCAGGGTCGCAAGAGACCCAGTACTTC; cdr3_aa: CASSISGSQETQYF